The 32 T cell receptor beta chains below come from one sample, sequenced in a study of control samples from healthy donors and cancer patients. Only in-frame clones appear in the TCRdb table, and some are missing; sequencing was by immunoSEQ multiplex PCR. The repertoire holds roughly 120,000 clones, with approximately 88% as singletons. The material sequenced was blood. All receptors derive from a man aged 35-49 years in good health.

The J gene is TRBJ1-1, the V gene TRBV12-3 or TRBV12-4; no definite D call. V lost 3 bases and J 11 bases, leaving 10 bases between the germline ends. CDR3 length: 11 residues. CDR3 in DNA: TGTGCCAGCAGTTTTATACAGAAGGCTTTCTTT. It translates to CASSFIQKAFF.

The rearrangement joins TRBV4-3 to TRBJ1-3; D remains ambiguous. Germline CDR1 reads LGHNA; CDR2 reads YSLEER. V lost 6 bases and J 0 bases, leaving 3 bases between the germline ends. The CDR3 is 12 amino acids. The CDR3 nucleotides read TGCGCCAGCAGAAGCTCTGGAAACACCATATATTTT. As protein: CASRSSGNTIYF.

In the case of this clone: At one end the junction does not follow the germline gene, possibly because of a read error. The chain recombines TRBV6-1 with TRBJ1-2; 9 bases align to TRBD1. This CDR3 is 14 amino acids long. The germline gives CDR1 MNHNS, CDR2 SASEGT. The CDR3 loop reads CAGSEGTGNYGYTF. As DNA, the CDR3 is TGTGCCGGCAGTGAAGGGACAGGGAACTATGGCTACACCTTC.

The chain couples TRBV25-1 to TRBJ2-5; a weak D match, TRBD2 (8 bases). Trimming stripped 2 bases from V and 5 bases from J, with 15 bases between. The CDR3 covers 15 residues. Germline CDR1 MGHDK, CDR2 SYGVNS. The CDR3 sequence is CASSEPGLGGETQYF. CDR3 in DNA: TGTGCCAGCAGTGAACCGGGACTAGGGGGCGAGACCCAGTACTTC.

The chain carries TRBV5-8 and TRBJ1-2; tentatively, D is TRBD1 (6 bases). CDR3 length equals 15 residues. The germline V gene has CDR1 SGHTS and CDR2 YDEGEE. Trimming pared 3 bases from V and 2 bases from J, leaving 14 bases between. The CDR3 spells CASSSPGTSNYGYTF. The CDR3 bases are TGTGCCAGCAGCTCCCCCGGGACATCCAACTATGGCTACACCTTC. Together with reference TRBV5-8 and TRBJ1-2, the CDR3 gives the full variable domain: EAGVTQSPTHLIKTRGQQATLRCSPISGHTSVYWYQQALGLGLQFLLWYDEGEERNRGNFPPRFSGRQFPNYSSELNVNALELEDSALYLCASSSPGTSNYGYTFGSGTRLTVV.

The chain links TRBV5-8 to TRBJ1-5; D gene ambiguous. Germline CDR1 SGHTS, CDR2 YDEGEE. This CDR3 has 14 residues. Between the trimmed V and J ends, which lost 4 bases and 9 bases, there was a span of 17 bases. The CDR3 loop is CASSLGQAYWPQHF. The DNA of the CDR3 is TGTGCCAGCAGCCTGGGCCAAGCCTACTGGCCCCAGCATTTT.

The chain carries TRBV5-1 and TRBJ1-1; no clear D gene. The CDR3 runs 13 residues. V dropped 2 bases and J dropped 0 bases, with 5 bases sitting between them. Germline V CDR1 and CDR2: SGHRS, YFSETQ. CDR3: CASSFTLNTEAFF. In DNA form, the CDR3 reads TGCGCCAGCAGCTTTACATTGAACACTGAAGCTTTCTTT.

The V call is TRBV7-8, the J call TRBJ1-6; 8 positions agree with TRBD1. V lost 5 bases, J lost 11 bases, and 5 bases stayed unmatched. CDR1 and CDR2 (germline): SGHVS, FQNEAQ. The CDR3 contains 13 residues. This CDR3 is CASSTQGATPLHF. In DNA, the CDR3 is TGTGCCAGCAGCACGCAGGGGGCCACACCCCTCCACTTT.

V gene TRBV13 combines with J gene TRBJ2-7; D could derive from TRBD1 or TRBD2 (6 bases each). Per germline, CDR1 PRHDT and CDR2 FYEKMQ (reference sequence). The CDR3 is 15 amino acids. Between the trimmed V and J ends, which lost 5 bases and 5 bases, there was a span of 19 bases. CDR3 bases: TGTGCCAGCAGCCGGATGGGGGGCCCCCTCGACGAGCAGTACTTC. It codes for CASSRMGGPLDEQYF.

CDR3 bases: TGTGCCAGCAGCCAACCGTCTGCCGGGGAGCTGTTTTTT. As protein: CASSQPSAGELFF. The chain has TRBV7-8 and TRBJ2-2; D call uncertain. Trimming cost V 5 bases and J 6 bases, with 10 bases left between them. The germline gives CDR1 SGHVS, CDR2 FQNEAQ. This CDR3 has 13 amino acids.

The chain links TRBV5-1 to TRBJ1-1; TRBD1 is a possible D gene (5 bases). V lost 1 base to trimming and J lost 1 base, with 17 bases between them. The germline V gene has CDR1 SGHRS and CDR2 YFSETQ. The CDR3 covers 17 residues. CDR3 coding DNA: TGCGCCAGCAGCTTGTGGCAGGGAGGCGGGAGGAACACTGAAGCTTTCTTT. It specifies CASSLWQGGGRNTEAFF.

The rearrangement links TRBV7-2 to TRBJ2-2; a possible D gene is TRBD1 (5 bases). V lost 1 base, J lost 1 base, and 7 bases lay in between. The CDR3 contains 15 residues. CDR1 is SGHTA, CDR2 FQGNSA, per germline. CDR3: CASSLGGGNTGELFF. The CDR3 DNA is TGTGCCAGCAGCTTAGGGGGCGGGAACACCGGGGAGCTGTTTTTT.

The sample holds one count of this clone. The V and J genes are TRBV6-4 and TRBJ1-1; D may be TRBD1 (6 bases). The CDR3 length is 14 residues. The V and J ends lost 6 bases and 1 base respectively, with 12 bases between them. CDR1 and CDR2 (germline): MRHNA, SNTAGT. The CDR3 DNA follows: TGTGCCAGCAGGGCCGGGACATCGAACACTGAAGCTTTCTTT. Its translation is CASRAGTSNTEAFF.

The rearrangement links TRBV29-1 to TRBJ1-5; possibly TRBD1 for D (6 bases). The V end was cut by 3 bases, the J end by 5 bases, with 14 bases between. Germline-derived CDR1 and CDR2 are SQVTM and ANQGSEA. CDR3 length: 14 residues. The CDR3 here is CSVDGGGVDQPQHF. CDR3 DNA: TGCAGCGTTGACGGGGGGGGCGTAGATCAGCCCCAGCATTTT. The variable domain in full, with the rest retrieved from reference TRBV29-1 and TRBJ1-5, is SAVISQKPSRDICQRGTSLTIQCQVDSQVTMMFWYRQQPGQSLTLIATANQGSEATYESGFVIDKFPISRPNLTFSTLTVSNMSPEDSSIYLCSVDGGGVDQPQHFGDGTRLSIL.

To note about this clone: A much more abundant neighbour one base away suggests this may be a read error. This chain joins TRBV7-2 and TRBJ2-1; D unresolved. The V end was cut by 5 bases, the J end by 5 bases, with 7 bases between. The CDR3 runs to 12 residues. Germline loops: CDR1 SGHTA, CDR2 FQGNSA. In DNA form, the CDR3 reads TGTGCCAGCAGCCCGGAAGACAATGAGCAGTTCTTC. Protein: CASSPEDNEQFF.

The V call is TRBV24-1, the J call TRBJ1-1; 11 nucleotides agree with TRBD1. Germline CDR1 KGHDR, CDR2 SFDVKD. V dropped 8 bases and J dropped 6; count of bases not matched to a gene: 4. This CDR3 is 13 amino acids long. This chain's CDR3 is CATTGQGASEAFF. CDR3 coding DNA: TGTGCCACCACTGGACAGGGGGCTTCTGAAGCTTTCTTT.

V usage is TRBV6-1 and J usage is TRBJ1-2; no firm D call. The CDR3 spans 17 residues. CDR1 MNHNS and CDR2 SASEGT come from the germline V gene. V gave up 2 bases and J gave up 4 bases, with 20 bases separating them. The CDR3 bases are TGTGCCAGCAGTGAAAACGGTCGGATGGTCGCCGGCTATGGCTACACCTTC. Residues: CASSENGRMVAGYGYTF.

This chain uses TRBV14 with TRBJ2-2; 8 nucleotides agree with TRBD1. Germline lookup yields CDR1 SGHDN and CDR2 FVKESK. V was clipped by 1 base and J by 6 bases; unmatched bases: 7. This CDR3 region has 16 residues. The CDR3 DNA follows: TGTGCCAGCAGCCAAGGCAGGACAGGGTGGGCCGGGGAGCTGTTTTTT. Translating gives CASSQGRTGWAGELFF.

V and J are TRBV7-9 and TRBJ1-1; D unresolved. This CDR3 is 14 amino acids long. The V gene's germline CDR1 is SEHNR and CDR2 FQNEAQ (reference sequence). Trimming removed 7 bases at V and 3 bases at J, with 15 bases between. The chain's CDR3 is CASNPRAEYTEAFF. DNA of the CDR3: TGTGCCAGCAACCCGCGGGCAGAATACACTGAAGCTTTCTTT. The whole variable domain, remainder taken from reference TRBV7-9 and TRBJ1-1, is DTGVSQNPRHKITKRGQNVTFRCDPISEHNRLYWYRQTLGQGPEFLTYFQNEAQLEKSRLLSDRFSAERPKGSFSTLEIQRTEQGDSAMYLCASNPRAEYTEAFFGQGTRLTVV.

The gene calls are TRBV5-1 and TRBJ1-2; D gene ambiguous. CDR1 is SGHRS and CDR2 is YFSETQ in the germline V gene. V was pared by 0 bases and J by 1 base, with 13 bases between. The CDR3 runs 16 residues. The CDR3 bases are TGCGCCAGCAGCTTGGGGGATGTGGGTTTTAACTATGGCTACACCTTC. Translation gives CASSLGDVGFNYGYTF.

The CDR3 sequence: CASAKGQPYGYTF. The DNA for the CDR3 is TGTGCCAGCGCGAAGGGACAGCCATATGGCTACACCTTC. V is TRBV6-6 and J is TRBJ1-2; TRBD1 aligns across 7 bases. Germline V gene sequence: CDR1 MNHNY, CDR2 SVGAGI (reference sequence). There are 13 residues in the CDR3. The V and J ends lost 8 bases and 5 bases, in that order; junction bases with no gene match: 8.

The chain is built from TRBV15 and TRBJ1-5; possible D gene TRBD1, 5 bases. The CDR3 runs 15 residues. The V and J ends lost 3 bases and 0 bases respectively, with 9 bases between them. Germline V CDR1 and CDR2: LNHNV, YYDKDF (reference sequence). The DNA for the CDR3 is TGTGCCACCAGCAGTTGGGGGAATAGCAATCAGCCCCAGCATTTT. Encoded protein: CATSSWGNSNQPQHF.

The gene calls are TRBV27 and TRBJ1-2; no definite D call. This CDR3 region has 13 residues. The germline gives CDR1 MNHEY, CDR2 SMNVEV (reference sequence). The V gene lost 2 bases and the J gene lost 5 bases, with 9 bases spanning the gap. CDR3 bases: TGTGCCAGCAGTTTAACCCTGGAGTATGGCTACACCTTC. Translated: CASSLTLEYGYTF.

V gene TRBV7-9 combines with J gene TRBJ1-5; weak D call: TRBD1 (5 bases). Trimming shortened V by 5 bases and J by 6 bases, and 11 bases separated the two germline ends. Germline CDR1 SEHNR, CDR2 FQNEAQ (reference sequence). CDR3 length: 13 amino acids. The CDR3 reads CASSDRQSQPQHF. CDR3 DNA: TGTGCCAGCAGCGACCGACAGAGTCAGCCCCAGCATTTT.

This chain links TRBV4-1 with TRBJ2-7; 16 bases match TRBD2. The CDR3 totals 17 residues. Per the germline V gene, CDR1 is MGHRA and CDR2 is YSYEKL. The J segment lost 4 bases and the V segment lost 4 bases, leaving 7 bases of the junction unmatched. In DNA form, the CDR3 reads TGCGCCAGCAGCCCCGGGACTAGCGGGGGGGCCAGGTACGAGCAGTACTTC. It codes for CASSPGTSGGARYEQYF.

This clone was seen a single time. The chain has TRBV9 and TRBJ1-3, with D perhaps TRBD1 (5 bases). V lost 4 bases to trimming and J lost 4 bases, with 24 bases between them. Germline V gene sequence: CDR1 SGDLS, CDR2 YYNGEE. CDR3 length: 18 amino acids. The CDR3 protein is CASSTSHLGQGYGNTIYF. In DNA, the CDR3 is TGTGCCAGCAGCACCTCCCACCTGGGCCAGGGTTACGGAAACACCATATATTTT.

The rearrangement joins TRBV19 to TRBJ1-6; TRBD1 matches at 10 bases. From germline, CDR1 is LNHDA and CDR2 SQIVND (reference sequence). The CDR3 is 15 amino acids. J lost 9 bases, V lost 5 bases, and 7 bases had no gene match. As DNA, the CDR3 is TGTGCCAGTAGTCCGGGACAGGGGAGTAGTTCACCCCTCCACTTT. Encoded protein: CASSPGQGSSSPLHF.

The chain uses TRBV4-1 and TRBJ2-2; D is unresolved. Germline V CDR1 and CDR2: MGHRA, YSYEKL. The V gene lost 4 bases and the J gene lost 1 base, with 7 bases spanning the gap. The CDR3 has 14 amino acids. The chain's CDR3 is CASSPYKNTGELFF. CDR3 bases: TGCGCCAGCAGCCCATACAAGAACACCGGGGAGCTGTTTTTT.

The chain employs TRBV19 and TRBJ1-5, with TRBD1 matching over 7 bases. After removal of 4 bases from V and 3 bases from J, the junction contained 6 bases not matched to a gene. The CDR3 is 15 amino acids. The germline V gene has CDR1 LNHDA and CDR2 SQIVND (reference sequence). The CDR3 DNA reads TGTGCCAGTAGTAAGGGACAGCGATACAATCAGCCCCAGCATTTT. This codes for CASSKGQRYNQPQHF.

The CDR3 DNA follows: TGTGCCAGCAGCGCCCAGGGGGTCGGAGACCAGTACTTC. Its protein product is CASSAQGVGDQYF. This chain joins TRBV7-9 and TRBJ2-4, with 7 bases identical to TRBD1. CDR3 size: 13 residues. Trimming cost V 5 bases and J 13 bases; bases outside gene matches: 11. CDR1 is SEHNR and CDR2 is FQNEAQ in the germline V gene (reference sequence).

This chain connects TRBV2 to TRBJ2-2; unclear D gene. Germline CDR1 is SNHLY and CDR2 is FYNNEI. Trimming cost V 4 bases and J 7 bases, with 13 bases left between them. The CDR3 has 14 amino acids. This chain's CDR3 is CASSGVSGIGELFF. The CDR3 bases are TGTGCCAGCAGTGGAGTCTCCGGAATCGGGGAGCTGTTTTTT.

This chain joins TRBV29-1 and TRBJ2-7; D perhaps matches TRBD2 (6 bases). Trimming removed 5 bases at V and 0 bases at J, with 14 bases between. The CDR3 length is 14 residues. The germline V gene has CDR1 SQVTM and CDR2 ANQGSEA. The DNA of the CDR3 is TGCAGCGTTCGTCGGCGGGGCGACTCCTACGAGCAGTACTTC. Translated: CSVRRRGDSYEQYF.